A single sample gave rise to the 11 T cell receptor beta chains below, sequenced in a study of monozygotic twins with cystic fibrosis. Sequencing was performed with immunoSEQ multiplex PCR; in TCRdb, only in-frame clones are kept and a portion is missing. The repertoire holds approximately 25,000 clones, with roughly 90% as singletons. Sample: blood. These receptors all stem from a girl aged 2 to 10 with cystic fibrosis.

The J gene is TRBJ1-2, the V gene TRBV5-1; D is ambiguous. Germline values: CDR1 SGHRS, CDR2 YFSETQ. V was clipped by 0 bases and J by 0 bases, with 12 bases between them. This CDR3 region has 16 residues. The CDR3 reads CASSLASGKANYGYTF. CDR3 sequence (DNA): TGCGCCAGCAGCTTGGCCAGCGGGAAAGCTAACTATGGCTACACCTTC.

The genes are TRBV5-1 and TRBJ1-1; D may be TRBD1 (5 bases). Germline V gene lookup returns CDR1 SGHRS and CDR2 YFSETQ. The CDR3 sequence is 16 residues long. Trimming took 0 bases from V and 0 from J, leaving 12 bases between them. The CDR3 DNA follows: TGCGCCAGCAGCTTGGTTCTGGGACTCATGAACACTGAAGCTTTCTTT. Protein: CASSLVLGLMNTEAFF.

This clone was counted a few times. This chain links TRBV6-6 with TRBJ1-2; D gene uncertain. Trimming shortened V by 0 bases and J by 0 bases, and 5 bases separated the two germline ends. Looked up from germline, CDR1 is MNHNY and CDR2 is SVGAGI (reference sequence). The CDR3 has 14 residues. The CDR3 DNA reads TGTGCCAGCAGTTACTCCACAACTAACTATGGCTACACCTTC. As protein: CASSYSTTNYGYTF.

Only a few counts were recorded for this clone. The chain joins TRBV21-1 to TRBJ1-4. TRBV21-1 has pseudogene status. The CDR3 sequence is 11 residues long. CDR3 sequence (DNA): TGTGCCAGCAGCAAAGATGAAAAACTGTTTTTT. Protein sequence: CASSKDEKLFF.

The gene calls are TRBV6-1 and TRBJ1-6; TRBD1 aligns across 7 bases. With 7 bases clipped from V and 5 bases from J, the junction kept 5 bases outside the gene matches. The CDR3 spans 14 residues. Germline CDR1 reads MNHNS; CDR2 reads SASEGT. CDR3 coding DNA: TGTGCCAGCACCCAGACAGGGAATAATTCACCCCTCCACTTT. Translated: CASTQTGNNSPLHF.

This chain joins TRBV18 and TRBJ2-5, with a tentative D call TRBD2 (6 bases). The CDR3 has 15 residues. Germline V gene sequence: CDR1 KGHSH, CDR2 LQKENI. V was cut by 2 bases and J by 2 bases, with 12 bases left in between. The DNA for the CDR3 is TGTGCCAGCTCACCAGCCCAGGGAGGACAAGAGACCCAGTACTTC. Amino acids: CASSPAQGGQETQYF.

A few counts support this clone. The chain carries TRBV10-1 and TRBJ2-7, with D hard to call. The germline CDR1 and CDR2 sequences are WNHNN and SYGVQD (reference sequence). The CDR3 sequence is 12 residues long. Trimming cost V 0 bases and J 4 bases, with 4 bases left between them. This CDR3 reads CASSESGYEQYF. CDR3 DNA: TGCGCCAGCAGTGAGTCCGGGTACGAGCAGTACTTC.

The chain couples TRBV5-1 to TRBJ1-4, with a tentative D call TRBD1 (5 bases). This CDR3 is 15 amino acids long. Germline CDR1 and CDR2: SGHRS and YFSETQ. With 0 bases removed from V and 4 bases from J, the gap between germline ends came to 10 bases. The CDR3 is CASSLAGTGNEKLFF. The DNA of the CDR3 is TGCGCCAGCAGCTTGGCAGGGACGGGTAATGAAAAACTGTTTTTT.

The V and J genes are TRBV6-6 and TRBJ1-1, with 8 bases that match TRBD1. This CDR3 has 15 amino acids. Trimming at V came to 6 bases and at J to 5 bases, leaving 11 bases not matched to a gene. Germline V lookup: CDR1 MNHNY, CDR2 SVGAGI (reference sequence). The chain's CDR3 is CASSLGQGGKTEAFF. CDR3 nucleotide sequence: TGTGCCAGCAGCCTCGGACAGGGAGGGAAGACTGAAGCTTTCTTT.

The rearrangement links TRBV10-3 to TRBJ1-2, with TRBD1 matching over 7 bases. The ends lost 2 bases at V and 4 bases at J; junction bases unmatched: 4. This CDR3 region has 14 residues. The germline CDR1 and CDR2 sequences are ENHRY and SYGVKD. CDR3 protein: CAISEGAGGYGYTF. The CDR3 DNA follows: TGTGCCATCAGTGAGGGGGCAGGGGGCTATGGCTACACCTTC.

CDR3 bases: TGCGCCAGCAGCCAAGGAGTTCAGGGAGGTGAACTGTTTTTT. Protein: CASSQGVQGGELFF. The chain couples TRBV4-3 to TRBJ1-4; tentatively, D is TRBD1 (5 bases). Germline lookup yields CDR1 LGHNA and CDR2 YSLEER. Trimming took 1 base from V and 12 from J, leaving 15 bases between them. CDR3 length: 14 residues.